These T cell receptor beta chains were read from a single sample in a study of siplizumab effects on memory and regulatory T cells. Measured with immunoSEQ multiplex PCR; TCRdb has only the in-frame clones, and not every one. The sample holds tens of thousands of clones; about 87% are singletons and the top ten take 1.7%. Sequenced: Tregs sorted from blood. The receptors originated from a human donor in good health. CDR3s include the opening cysteine and the closing phenylalanine or tryptophan. The D gene is left open where the match is weak. Clone size is shown for a subset of rows, as once, few, many or a class of expanded clone.

DNA | CDR3 | size | V | length | D | J
TGCAGCGTTGTCAGCGCCTACGAGCAGTACTTC | CSVVSAYEQYF | NA | TRBV29-1 | 11 | NA | TRBJ2-7
TGCAGCGCAAGACAGGGGGCTGATGGCTACACCTTC | CSARQGADGYTF | NA | TRBV29-1 | 12 | TRBD1 | TRBJ1-2
TGTGCCAGCCCCGAGGGCTCAGAAGTGAACACTGAAGCTTTCTTT | CASPEGSEVNTEAFF | NA | TRBV21-1 | 15 | NA | TRBJ1-1
TGTGCCAGCAGTCGACAGGTCAATCAGCCCCAGCATTTT | CASSRQVNQPQHF | NA | TRBV27 | 13 | NA | TRBJ1-5
TGTGCCAGTAGTATCACTAGAAAAGAGACCCAGTACTTC | CASSITRKETQYF | NA | TRBV19 | 13 | NA | TRBJ2-5
TGTGCCAGCAGTGAAATGGATTCATCTTTGAACACTGAAGCTTTCTTT | CASSEMDSSLNTEAFF | NA | TRBV2 | 16 | NA | TRBJ1-1
TGTGCCAGCAGCTTGGATCTGGGAGGTTGGGAAAAACTGTTTTTT | CASSLDLGGWEKLFF | NA | TRBV5-5 | 15 | NA | TRBJ1-4
TGTGCCAGCAGGCTAGCAGATACGCAGTATTTT | CASRLADTQYF | NA | TRBV5-5 | 11 | NA | TRBJ2-3
TGTGCCAGCAGCTTGGACAGGAGGAGCACAGATACGCAGTATTTT | CASSLDRRSTDTQYF | NA | TRBV5-4 | 15 | NA | TRBJ2-3
TGTGCCAGCAGCTCATACCCGGGACAGGGGAACTATGGCTACACCTTC | CASSSYPGQGNYGYTF | NA | TRBV5-6 | 16 | TRBD1 | TRBJ1-2
TGTGCCAGCAGCCTCACAGGGATCGAGCAGTACTTC | CASSLTGIEQYF | few | TRBV2 | 12 | NA | TRBJ2-7
TGTGCCAGCGGACAGCGGGACTACAATGAGCAGTTCTTC | CASGQRDYNEQFF | NA | TRBV5-4 | 13 | NA | TRBJ2-1
TGTGCCAGCAGCTTAGGGGGACTAGCGGGGCGTGAGACCCAGTACTTC | CASSLGGLAGRETQYF | NA | TRBV7-3 | 16 | TRBD2 | TRBJ2-5
TGTGCCAGCAGTGAACAGGGGGGCTATGGCTACACCTTC | CASSEQGGYGYTF | NA | TRBV6-1 | 13 | TRBD1 | TRBJ1-2
TGTGCCAGCAGTCGTCAGCCCACCGGGGAGCTGTTTTTT | CASSRQPTGELFF | NA | TRBV6-5 | 13 | NA | TRBJ2-2
TGCGCCAGCAGCTTAGGACAGGTCCCTGCTAACTATGGCTACACCTTC | CASSLGQVPANYGYTF | once | TRBV5-1 | 16 | TRBD1 | TRBJ1-2
TGTGCCAGCAGTTTATCTCGGATATATCAGCCCCAGCATTTT | CASSLSRIYQPQHF | NA | TRBV28 | 14 | NA | TRBJ1-5
TGTGCCAGCAGTTATCCCCCGGACAGGGAGGAGGCACCCCTCCACTTT | CASSYPPDREEAPLHF | NA | TRBV6-6 | 16 | TRBD1 | TRBJ1-6
TGTGCCTGGAGTCCACGCATTCGTCTAGCGGGCTACGAGCAGTACTTC | CAWSPRIRLAGYEQYF | NA | TRBV30 | 16 | TRBD2 | TRBJ2-7
TGTGCCAGCAGTGATCGGACTGACTCCTACGAGCAGTACTTC | CASSDRTDSYEQYF | NA | TRBV2 | 14 | NA | TRBJ2-7
TGCGCCAGCAGCGTGACAGGGGAGGACTATGGCTACACCTTC | CASSVTGEDYGYTF | NA | TRBV5-1 | 14 | TRBD1 | TRBJ1-2
TGTGCCAGCAGTGAAGGGGTAGAAAGATATAGCAATCAGCCCCAGCATTTT | CASSEGVERYSNQPQHF | NA | TRBV6-1 | 17 | NA | TRBJ1-5
TGTGCCAGTACCCCCGGACTAGCGAGTGAGACCCAGTACTTC | CASTPGLASETQYF | once | TRBV19 | 14 | TRBD2 | TRBJ2-5
TGTGCCTGGAGTGGGGTCCCCAATTCACCCCTCCACTTT | CAWSGVPNSPLHF | NA | TRBV30 | 13 | NA | TRBJ1-6
TGTGCCAGCAGCGCGGGACAGGGGGACTATGGCTACACCTTC | CASSAGQGDYGYTF | once | TRBV7-9 | 14 | TRBD1 | TRBJ1-2
TGTGCCACCTTCAGTGAGATGAACACTGAAGCTTTCTTT | CATFSEMNTEAFF | NA | TRBV28 | 13 | NA | TRBJ1-1
TGTGCCAGCAGCTTAGGACGGATGAACACTGAAGCTTTCTTT | CASSLGRMNTEAFF | once | TRBV6-1 | 14 | NA | TRBJ1-1
TGCGCCAGCAGCTCACATAGCGGGAGCTGGAATGAGCAGTTCTTC | CASSSHSGSWNEQFF | NA | TRBV5-1 | 15 | TRBD2 | TRBJ2-1
TGTGCCTGGAGTGTTGGGACTAGCGGGAGGAGTGATGAGCAGTTCTTC | CAWSVGTSGRSDEQFF | NA | TRBV30 | 16 | TRBD2 | TRBJ2-1
TGTGCCAGCAGTAGGGGGAGCTGGAGCACCGGGGAGCTGTTTTTT | CASSRGSWSTGELFF | NA | TRBV6-5 | 15 | NA | TRBJ2-2
TGTGCCAGCAGCTTAAGCCGGGTAGGCGTCTCTGGAAACACCATATATTTT | CASSLSRVGVSGNTIYF | NA | TRBV7-6 | 17 | NA | TRBJ1-3
TGTGCCAGCAGACCCCTAGCGGGAGATGAGCAGTTCTTC | CASRPLAGDEQFF | NA | TRBV28 | 13 | TRBD2 | TRBJ2-1
TGTGCCATCAGTGCGCATGGGGCCGGGGAGCTGTTTTTT | CAISAHGAGELFF | NA | TRBV10-3 | 13 | NA | TRBJ2-2
TGCGCCAGCAGCCCGGGACCACTATACGAGCAGTACTTC | CASSPGPLYEQYF | NA | TRBV5-1 | 13 | NA | TRBJ2-7
TGTGCCAGCAGTGTCGAATTCAGGCCCTCTTACGAGCAGTACTTC | CASSVEFRPSYEQYF | NA | TRBV2 | 15 | NA | TRBJ2-7
TGTGCCAGCAGCACACGGACAGGGTCGTATCTGTTGTGGCAGTACTTC | CASSTRTGSYLLWQYF | once | TRBV5-6 | 16 | TRBD1 | TRBJ2-7
TGTGCCAGCAGCGTAGGAGGACTCCAAGTTACCGGGGAGCTGTTTTTT | CASSVGGLQVTGELFF | NA | TRBV9 | 16 | NA | TRBJ2-2
TGTGCCAGCAGCTTAGACGTGGGTGGGACAGGGAATGGCTACACCTTC | CASSLDVGGTGNGYTF | NA | TRBV7-9 | 16 | TRBD1 | TRBJ1-2
TGCAGCGTTGCCGCCCCCTACAATGAGCAGTTCTTC | CSVAAPYNEQFF | NA | TRBV29-1 | 12 | NA | TRBJ2-1
TGTGCCAGCTATCGAAAGGGAGGAGAGACCCAGTACTTC | CASYRKGGETQYF | NA | TRBV5-6 | 13 | NA | TRBJ2-5